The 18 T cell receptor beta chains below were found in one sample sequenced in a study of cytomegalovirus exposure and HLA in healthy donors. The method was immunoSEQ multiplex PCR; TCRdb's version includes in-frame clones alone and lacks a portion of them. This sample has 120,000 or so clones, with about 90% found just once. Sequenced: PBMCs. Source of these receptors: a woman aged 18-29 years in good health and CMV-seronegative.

The chain's CDR3 is CASSPLGATYEQYF. CDR3 bases: TGTGCCAGCAGTCCCCTGGGCGCCACCTACGAGCAGTACTTC. This chain links TRBV5-6 with TRBJ2-7, with D hard to call. Per the germline V gene, CDR1 is SGHDT and CDR2 is YYEEEE. Trimming took off 5 bases at V and 2 bases at J, with 14 bases between the two ends. The CDR3 runs to 14 residues.

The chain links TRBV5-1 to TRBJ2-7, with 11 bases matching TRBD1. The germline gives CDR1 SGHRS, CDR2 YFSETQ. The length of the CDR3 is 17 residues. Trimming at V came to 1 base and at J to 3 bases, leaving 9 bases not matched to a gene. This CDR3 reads CASSLTYTGTGGYEQYF. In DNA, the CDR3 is TGCGCCAGCAGCTTGACTTATACCGGGACAGGGGGCTACGAGCAGTACTTC.

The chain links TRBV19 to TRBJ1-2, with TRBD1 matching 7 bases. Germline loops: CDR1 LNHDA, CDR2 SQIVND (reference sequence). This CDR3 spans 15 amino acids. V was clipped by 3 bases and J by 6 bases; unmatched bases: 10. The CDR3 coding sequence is TGTGCCAGTAGTATCGGGAACAGGGGAGTAGATGGCTACACCTTC. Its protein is CASSIGNRGVDGYTF.

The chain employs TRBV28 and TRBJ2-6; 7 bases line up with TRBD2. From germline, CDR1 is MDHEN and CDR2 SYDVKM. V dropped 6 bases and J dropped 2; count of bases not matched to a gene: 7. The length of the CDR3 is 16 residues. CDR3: CASSPGGVTGANVLTF. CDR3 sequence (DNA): TGTGCCAGCAGCCCTGGGGGGGTGACTGGGGCCAACGTCCTGACTTTC. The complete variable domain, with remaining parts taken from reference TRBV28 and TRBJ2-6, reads DVKVTQSSRYLVKRTGEKVFLECVQDMDHENMFWYRQDPGLGLRLIYFSYDVKMKEKGDIPEGYSVSREKKERFSLILESASTNQTSMYLCASSPGGVTGANVLTFGAGSRLTVL.

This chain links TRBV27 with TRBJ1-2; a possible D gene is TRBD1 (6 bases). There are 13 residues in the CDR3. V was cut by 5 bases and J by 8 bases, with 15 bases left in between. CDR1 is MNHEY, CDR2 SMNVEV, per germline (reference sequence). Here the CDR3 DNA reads TGTGCCAGCAGTACAGGGACATCTCGAGGCTACACCTTC. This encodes CASSTGTSRGYTF.

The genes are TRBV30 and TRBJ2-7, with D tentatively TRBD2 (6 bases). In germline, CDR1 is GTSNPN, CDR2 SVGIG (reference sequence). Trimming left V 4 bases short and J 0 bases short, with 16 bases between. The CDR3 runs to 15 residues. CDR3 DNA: TGTGCCTGGACCCCTCGGGACTTAAGCTCCTACGAGCAGTACTTC. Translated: CAWTPRDLSSYEQYF.

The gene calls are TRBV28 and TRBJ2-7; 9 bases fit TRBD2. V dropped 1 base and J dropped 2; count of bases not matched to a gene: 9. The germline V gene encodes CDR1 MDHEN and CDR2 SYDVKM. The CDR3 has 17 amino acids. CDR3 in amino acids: CASSLFPLTSGPYEQYF. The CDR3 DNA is TGTGCCAGCAGTTTATTCCCCCTGACTAGCGGACCCTACGAGCAGTACTTC.

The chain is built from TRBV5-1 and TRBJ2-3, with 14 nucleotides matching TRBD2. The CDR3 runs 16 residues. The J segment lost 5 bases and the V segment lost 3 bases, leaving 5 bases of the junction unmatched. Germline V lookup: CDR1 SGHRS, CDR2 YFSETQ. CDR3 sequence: CASSSEGLAGVDTQYF. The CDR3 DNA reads TGCGCCAGCAGCTCAGAGGGACTAGCGGGAGTAGATACGCAGTATTTT.

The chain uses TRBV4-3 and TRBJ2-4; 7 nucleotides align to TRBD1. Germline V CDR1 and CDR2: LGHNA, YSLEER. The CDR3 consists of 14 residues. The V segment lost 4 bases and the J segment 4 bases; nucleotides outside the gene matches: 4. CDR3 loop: CASSRLGQKNIQYF. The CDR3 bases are TGCGCCAGCAGCCGGCTGGGACAGAAAAACATTCAGTACTTC.

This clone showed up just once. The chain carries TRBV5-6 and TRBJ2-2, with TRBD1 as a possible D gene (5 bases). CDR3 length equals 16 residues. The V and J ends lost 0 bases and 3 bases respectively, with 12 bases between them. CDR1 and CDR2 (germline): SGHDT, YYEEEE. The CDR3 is CASSLGATAYTGELFF. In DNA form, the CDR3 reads TGTGCCAGCAGCTTGGGGGCGACAGCGTACACCGGGGAGCTGTTTTTT.

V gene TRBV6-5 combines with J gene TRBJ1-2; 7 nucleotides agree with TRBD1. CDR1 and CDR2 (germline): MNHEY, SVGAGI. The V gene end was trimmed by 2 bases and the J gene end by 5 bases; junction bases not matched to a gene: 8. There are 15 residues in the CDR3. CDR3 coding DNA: TGTGCCAGCAGTTACGGTGGCATACAGGGGTATGGCTACACCTTC. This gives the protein CASSYGGIQGYGYTF.

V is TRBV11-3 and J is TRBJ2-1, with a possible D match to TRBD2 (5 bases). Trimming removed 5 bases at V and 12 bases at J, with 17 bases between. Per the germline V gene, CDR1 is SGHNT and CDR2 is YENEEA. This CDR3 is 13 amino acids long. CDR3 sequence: CASSQRTSHVQFF. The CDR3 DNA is TGTGCCAGCAGCCAGCGGACCTCCCATGTGCAGTTCTTC.

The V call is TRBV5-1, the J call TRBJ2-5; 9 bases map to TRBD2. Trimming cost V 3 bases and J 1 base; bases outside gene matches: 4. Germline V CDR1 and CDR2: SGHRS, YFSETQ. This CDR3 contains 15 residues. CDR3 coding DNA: TGCGCCAGCAGCTGGACGACTAGCGGCCAAGAGACCCAGTACTTC. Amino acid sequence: CASSWTTSGQETQYF. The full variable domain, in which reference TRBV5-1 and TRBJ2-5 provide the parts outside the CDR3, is KAGVTQTPRYLIKTRGQQVTLSCSPISGHRSVSWYQQTPGQGLQFLFEYFSETQRNKGNFPGRFSGRQFSNSRSEMNVSTLELGDSALYLCASSWTTSGQETQYFGPGTRLLVL.

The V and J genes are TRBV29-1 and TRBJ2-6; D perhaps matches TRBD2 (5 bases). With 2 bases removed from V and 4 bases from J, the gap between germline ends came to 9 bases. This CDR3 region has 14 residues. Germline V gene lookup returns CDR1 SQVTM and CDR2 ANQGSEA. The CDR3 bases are TGCAGCGTTGAATCTGGGAGCGGGGCCAACGTCCTGACTTTC. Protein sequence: CSVESGSGANVLTF.

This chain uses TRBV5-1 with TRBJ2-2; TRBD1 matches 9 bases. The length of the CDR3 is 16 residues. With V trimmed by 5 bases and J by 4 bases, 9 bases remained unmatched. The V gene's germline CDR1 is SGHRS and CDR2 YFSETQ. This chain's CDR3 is CASRQPGQGATGELFF. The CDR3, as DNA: TGCGCCAGCAGGCAACCGGGACAGGGTGCCACCGGGGAGCTGTTTTTT.

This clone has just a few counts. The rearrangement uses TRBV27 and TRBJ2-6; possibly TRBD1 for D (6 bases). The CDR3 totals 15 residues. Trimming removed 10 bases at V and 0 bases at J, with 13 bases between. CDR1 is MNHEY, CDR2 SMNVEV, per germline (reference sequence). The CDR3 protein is CATGTRNSGANVLTF. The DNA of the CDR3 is TGTGCCACCGGGACAAGAAACTCTGGGGCCAACGTCCTGACTTTC.

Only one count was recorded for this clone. CDR3 loop: CASSLYIGTGYGYTF. As DNA, the CDR3 is TGTGCCAGCAGTTTATACATCGGGACAGGATATGGCTACACCTTC. The chain carries TRBV27 and TRBJ1-2, with TRBD1 matching over 8 bases. This CDR3 contains 15 residues. Germline CDR1 and CDR2: MNHEY and SMNVEV (reference sequence). Losses at the gene ends were 1 base for V and 5 bases for J; bases not matched to a gene: 6.

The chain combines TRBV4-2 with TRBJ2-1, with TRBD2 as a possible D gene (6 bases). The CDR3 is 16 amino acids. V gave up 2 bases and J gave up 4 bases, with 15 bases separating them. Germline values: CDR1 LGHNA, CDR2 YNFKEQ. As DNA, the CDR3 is TGTGCCAGCAGCCAAAGGATTAGCGGAGGATACAATGAGCAGTTCTTC. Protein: CASSQRISGGYNEQFF.